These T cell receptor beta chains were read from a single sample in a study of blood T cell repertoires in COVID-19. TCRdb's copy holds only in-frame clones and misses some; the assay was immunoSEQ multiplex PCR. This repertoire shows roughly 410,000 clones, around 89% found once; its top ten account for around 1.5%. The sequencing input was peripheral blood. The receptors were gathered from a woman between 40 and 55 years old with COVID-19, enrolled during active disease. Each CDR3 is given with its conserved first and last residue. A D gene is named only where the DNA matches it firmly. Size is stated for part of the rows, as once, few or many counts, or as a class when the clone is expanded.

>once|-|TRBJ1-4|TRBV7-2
CASSPQRVAPEKLFF
TGTGCCAGCAGCCCCCAGCGGGTGGCCCCTGAAAAACTGTTTTTT
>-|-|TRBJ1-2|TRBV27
CASSGFRGARLLYGYTF
TGTGCCAGCAGTGGGTTCAGGGGCGCTCGCCTCCTTTATGGCTACACCTTC
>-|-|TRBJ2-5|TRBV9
CASSVEGGDYQETQYF
TGTGCCAGCAGCGTAGAGGGCGGGGACTACCAAGAGACCCAGTACTTC
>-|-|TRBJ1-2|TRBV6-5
CASSYIGQSYGYTF
TGTGCCAGCAGTTATATCGGACAGAGCTATGGCTACACCTTC
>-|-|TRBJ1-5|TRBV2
CASKKHQGLGNQPQHF
TGTGCCAGCAAGAAGCACCAGGGGTTAGGCAATCAGCCCCAGCATTTT
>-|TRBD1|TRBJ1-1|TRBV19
CASRTTGGSTEAFF
TGTGCCAGTAGAACCACAGGGGGCAGTACTGAAGCTTTCTTT
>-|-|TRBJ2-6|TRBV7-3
CASSLGAANSGANVLTF
TGTGCCAGCAGCTTGGGGGCGGCGAACTCTGGGGCCAACGTCCTGACTTTC
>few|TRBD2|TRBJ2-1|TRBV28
CASSEGLAGRREQFF
TGTGCCAGCAGTGAGGGACTAGCGGGAAGACGGGAGCAGTTCTTC
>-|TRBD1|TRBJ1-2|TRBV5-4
CASSRQGEGGYTF
TGTGCCAGCAGCCGACAGGGAGAGGGTGGCTACACCTTC
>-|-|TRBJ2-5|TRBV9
CASSVVIAGQETQYF
TGTGCCAGCAGCGTAGTAATAGCGGGACAGGAGACCCAGTACTTC
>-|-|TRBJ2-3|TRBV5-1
CASCREGSPRTDTQYF
TGCGCCAGCTGCAGGGAAGGGTCTCCACGCACAGATACGCAGTATTTT
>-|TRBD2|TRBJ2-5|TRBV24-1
CATSVWRESDEGETQYF
TGTGCCACCAGTGTCTGGCGGGAGTCGGACGAGGGAGAGACCCAGTACTTC
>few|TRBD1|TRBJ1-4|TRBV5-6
CASSLGTAINEKLFF
TGTGCCAGCAGCCTAGGGACAGCTATTAATGAAAAACTGTTTTTT
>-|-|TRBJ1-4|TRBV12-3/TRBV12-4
CASKGRGNEKLFF
TGTGCCAGCAAGGGTAGGGGGAATGAAAAACTGTTTTTT
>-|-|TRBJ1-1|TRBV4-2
CASSQVIANTEAFF
TGTGCCAGCAGCCAAGTAATAGCGAACACTGAAGCTTTCTTT
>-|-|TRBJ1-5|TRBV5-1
CASSLRGGNQPQHF
TGCGCCAGCAGCTTGCGGGGAGGCAATCAGCCCCAGCATTTT
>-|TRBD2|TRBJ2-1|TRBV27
CASNLQLAGELNEQFF
TGTGCCAGCAACCTACAACTAGCGGGAGAGCTCAATGAGCAGTTCTTC
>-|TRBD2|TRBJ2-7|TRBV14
CASSQELAGMGEQYF
TGTGCCAGCAGCCAAGAACTAGCGGGAATGGGGGAGCAGTACTTC
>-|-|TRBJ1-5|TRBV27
CASTPSTPTDPYQPQHF
TGTGCCAGCACCCCATCCACCCCGACAGACCCCTATCAGCCCCAGCATTTT
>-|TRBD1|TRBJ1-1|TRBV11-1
CASSPAGGSTEAFF
TGTGCCAGCAGCCCCGCAGGGGGTAGCACTGAAGCTTTCTTT
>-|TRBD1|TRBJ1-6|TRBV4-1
CASSQGRQGNSPLHF
TGCGCCAGCAGCCAAGGCAGACAGGGAAATTCACCCCTCCACTTT
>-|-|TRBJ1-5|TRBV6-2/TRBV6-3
CASSQQPQGYSNQPQHF
TGTGCCAGCAGTCAACAACCACAGGGTTATAGCAATCAGCCCCAGCATTTT
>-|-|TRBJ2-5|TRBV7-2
CASSLRALGGETQYF
TGTGCCAGCAGCTTAAGGGCTTTAGGGGGAGAGACCCAGTACTTC
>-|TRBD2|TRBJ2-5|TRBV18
CASWGLAEETQYF
TGTGCCAGCTGGGGACTAGCGGAAGAGACCCAGTACTTC
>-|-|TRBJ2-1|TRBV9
CASSKYLNNEQFF
TGTGCCAGCAGTAAGTACTTGAACAATGAGCAGTTCTTC
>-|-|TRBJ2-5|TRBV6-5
CASSLSGETQYF
TGTGCCAGCAGTTTGAGTGGAGAGACCCAGTACTTC
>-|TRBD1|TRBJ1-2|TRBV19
CASSISRGDYGYTF
TGTGCCAGTAGTATTTCCAGGGGGGACTATGGCTACACCTTC
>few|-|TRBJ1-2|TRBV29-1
CSVDPVPNYGYTF
TGCAGCGTTGACCCGGTCCCTAACTATGGCTACACCTTC
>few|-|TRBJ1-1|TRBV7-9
CASSHPRRRPETEAFF
TGTGCCAGCAGCCACCCCCGGAGGCGACCGGAGACTGAAGCTTTCTTT
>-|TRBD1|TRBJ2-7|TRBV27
CASSPTGGQAYEQYF
TGTGCCAGCAGCCCGACAGGGGGCCAGGCCTACGAGCAGTACTTC
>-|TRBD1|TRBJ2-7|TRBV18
CASSPKQGAGEQYF
TGTGCCAGCTCACCCAAACAGGGGGCAGGCGAGCAGTACTTC
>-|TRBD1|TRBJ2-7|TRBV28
CASSLRGPYEQYF
TGTGCCAGCAGTTTAAGGGGGCCCTACGAGCAGTACTTC
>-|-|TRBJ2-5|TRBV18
CASSLGTPEGTQYF
TGTGCCAGCTCACTCGGGACTCCCGAGGGGACCCAGTACTTC
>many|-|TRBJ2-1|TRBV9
CASSAKIRDFYNEQFF
TGTGCCAGCAGCGCGAAGATCCGGGACTTCTACAATGAGCAGTTCTTC
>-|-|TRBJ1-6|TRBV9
CASKRTDSSYNSPLHF
TGTGCCAGCAAACGGACGGACAGCTCCTATAATTCACCCCTCCACTTT
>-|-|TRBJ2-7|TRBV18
CASSPRVNRDEREQYF
TGTGCCAGCTCACCACGGGTGAACAGGGACGAGCGGGAGCAGTACTTC
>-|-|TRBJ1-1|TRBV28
CASSPRSGVNTEAFF
TGTGCCAGCAGCCCCCGGTCGGGGGTGAACACTGAAGCTTTCTTT
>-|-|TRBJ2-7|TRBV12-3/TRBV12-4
CASSLVGTEQYF
TGTGCCAGCAGTTTAGTGGGCACCGAGCAGTACTTC
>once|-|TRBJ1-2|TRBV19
CASSLGVLDRNYGYTF
TGTGCCAGTAGTCTCGGGGTCCTGGACCGAAACTATGGCTACACCTTC
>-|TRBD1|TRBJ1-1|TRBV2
CASRRTGTDTEAFF
TGTGCCAGCAGAAGGACAGGGACTGACACTGAAGCTTTCTTT
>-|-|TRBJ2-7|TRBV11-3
CASSLGQGSREQYF
TGTGCCAGCAGCTTGGGGCAGGGGAGTAGAGAGCAGTACTTC
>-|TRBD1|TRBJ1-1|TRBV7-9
CASSSQPGQGSTEAFF
TGTGCCAGCAGCTCGCAGCCGGGACAGGGTAGCACTGAAGCTTTCTTT
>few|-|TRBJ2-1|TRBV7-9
CASSLVLDEQFF
TGTGCCAGCAGCTTAGTACTCGATGAGCAGTTCTTC
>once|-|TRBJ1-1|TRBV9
CASSVDLVNTEAFF
TGTGCCAGCAGCGTAGATCTTGTGAACACTGAAGCTTTCTTT
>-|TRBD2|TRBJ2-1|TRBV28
CASSPMTSGSDEQFF
TGTGCCAGCAGTCCAATGACTAGCGGGAGCGATGAGCAGTTCTTC
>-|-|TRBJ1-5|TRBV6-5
CASTTVSNQPQHF
TGTGCCAGCACTACTGTTAGCAATCAGCCCCAGCATTTT
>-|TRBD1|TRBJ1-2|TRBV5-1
CASSRDGAGGGYGYTF
TGCGCCAGCAGCCGGGATGGGGCAGGGGGCGGTTATGGCTACACCTTC
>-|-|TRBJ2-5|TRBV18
CASSPLASQETQYF
TGTGCCAGCTCACCACTAGCGTCCCAAGAGACCCAGTACTTC
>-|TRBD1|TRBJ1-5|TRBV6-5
CASSYSSRGDQPQHF
TGTGCCAGCAGTTACTCAAGCAGGGGGGATCAGCCCCAGCATTTT